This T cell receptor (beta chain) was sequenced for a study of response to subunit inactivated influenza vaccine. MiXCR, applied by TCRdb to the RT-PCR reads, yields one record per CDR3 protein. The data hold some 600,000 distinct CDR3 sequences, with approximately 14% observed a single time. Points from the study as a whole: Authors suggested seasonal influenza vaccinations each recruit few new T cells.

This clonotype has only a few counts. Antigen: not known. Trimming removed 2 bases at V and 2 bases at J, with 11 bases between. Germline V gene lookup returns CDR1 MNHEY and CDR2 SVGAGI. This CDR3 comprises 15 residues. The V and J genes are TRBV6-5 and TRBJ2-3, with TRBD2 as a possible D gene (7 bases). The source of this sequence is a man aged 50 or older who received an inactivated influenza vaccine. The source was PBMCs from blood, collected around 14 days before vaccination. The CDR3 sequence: CASSYGGGYTDTQYF. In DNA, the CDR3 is TGTGCCAGCAGTTACGGCGGGGGCTACACAGATACGCAGTATTTT.